This passage covers 30 T cell receptor beta chains from one sample sequenced in a study of type 1 regulatory T cells. TCRdb reprocessed the reads with MiXCR, giving one entry per CDR3 protein. The sample contains over 55,000 distinct CDR3 sequences, 55% to 80% of which appear only once. Antigen specificity for these receptors is unknown. The sample consisted of cultured T cells, either the whole culture or a sorted T cell fraction (not recorded which). Subset specified: Tr1-enriched cell product generated in vitro against host alloantigens. Receptors originate from a human donor in good health.

In regard to this clonotype: In this CDR3 the conserved last residue, phenylalanine or tryptophan, is missing, so a read error is likely. The rearrangement uses TRBV9 and TRBJ2-3, with TRBD2 matching 15 bases. The trim removed 2 bases at V and 1 base at J, leaving 5 bases unmatched. The V gene's germline CDR1 is SGDLS and CDR2 YYNGEE. This CDR3 has 18 amino acids. The CDR3 DNA reads as TGTGCCAGCAGCGTGGGGACTAGCGGGAGGTGGGGCACAGATACGCAGTATTTG. Its translation: CASSVGTSGRWGTDTQYL.

The gene calls are TRBV18 and TRBJ2-3; unclear D gene. CDR1 is KGHSH, CDR2 LQKENI, per germline. The CDR3 is 16 residues long. Deletions cut 4 bases from V and 1 base from J, with 15 bases between. The DNA of the CDR3 is TGTGCCAGCTCACTGACGCCTCTAACGCGCACAGATACGCAGTATTTT. It is translated as CASSLTPLTRTDTQYF.

This clonotype came up a few times. The chain combines TRBV5-5 with TRBJ2-5; 9 nucleotides match TRBD1. Germline V gene data show CDR1 as SGHKS and CDR2 as YYEKEE (reference sequence). V lost 0 bases and J lost 3; bases outside the gene matches: 6. There are 16 residues in the CDR3. DNA for the CDR3: TGTGCCAGCAGCTTGGCCACCGGGACAGGGAAAGAGACCCAGTACTTC. This codes for CASSLATGTGKETQYF.

The chain links TRBV7-2 to TRBJ2-3; perhaps TRBD2 as D (6 bases). The germline CDR1 and CDR2 sequences are SGHTA and FQGNSA. The length of the CDR3 is 13 residues. Trimming pared 5 bases from V and 6 bases from J, leaving 12 bases between. The CDR3 reads CASSPKAGDTQYF. The CDR3 DNA follows: TGTGCCAGCAGCCCGAAGGCGGGGGATACGCAGTATTTT.

The rearrangement links TRBV29-1 to TRBJ1-3, with D tentatively TRBD1 (5 bases). Germline CDR1 reads SQVTM; CDR2 reads ANQGSEA. The V and J ends lost 6 bases and 0 bases respectively, with 9 bases between them. CDR3 length: 13 amino acids. Here the CDR3 reads CSVLGGSGNTIYF. CDR3 DNA sequence: TGCAGCGTACTCGGGGGCTCTGGAAACACCATATATTTT.

This clonotype was picked up a small number of times. The chain recombines TRBV29-1 with TRBJ2-3; 7 nucleotides align to TRBD1. This CDR3 spans 13 amino acids. CDR1 and CDR2 from the germline V gene are SQVTM and ANQGSEA. V shed 3 bases and J 6 bases; nucleotides not matched to a gene: 6. The CDR3 nucleotides read TGCAGCGTTGACGTCGACAGGGATGATACGCAGTATTTT. Its protein is CSVDVDRDDTQYF.

This clonotype is categorized as medium-sized. This rearrangement joins TRBV28 to TRBJ1-1; 7 bases agree with TRBD1. Unmatched junction bases numbered 10, after V lost 5 bases and J lost 4 bases. The germline gives CDR1 MDHEN, CDR2 SYDVKM. The length of the CDR3 is 15 residues. The CDR3: CASSAQTGRLTEAFF. CDR3 DNA: TGTGCCAGCAGTGCCCAGACAGGGAGACTCACTGAAGCTTTCTTT.

This chain uses TRBV12-3 or TRBV12-4 with TRBJ2-3; D remains ambiguous. V dropped 11 bases and J dropped 2 bases, with 11 bases sitting between them. CDR3 length equals 12 residues. The CDR3 DNA reads TGTGCCTGCTCCAGAGACACAGATACGCAGTATTTT. It specifies CACSRDTDTQYF.

This clonotype occurred a few times. The chain combines TRBV20-1 with TRBJ2-1; TRBD2 matches at 14 bases. The junction had 8 bases not matched to a gene; V was cut back by 3 bases and J by 7 bases. Germline V gene data show CDR1 as DFQATT and CDR2 as SNEGSKA (reference sequence). This CDR3 spans 16 amino acids. The CDR3 reads CSARGTSGSAFNEQFF. The CDR3 coding sequence is TGCAGTGCTAGGGGGACTAGCGGGAGTGCATTTAATGAGCAGTTCTTC.

This clonotype has just a few counts. An end of the junction differs from the germline gene, which may be a read error. This chain connects TRBV18 to TRBJ2-7; no reliable D call. Germline CDR1 reads KGHSH; CDR2 reads LQKENI. This CDR3 has 14 residues. The CDR3 nucleotides read TGTGCCAGCTCCCTCGTCCAGGTCTCCTCCGAGCAGTACTTC. This sequence encodes CASSLVQVSSEQYF.

Comments on this clonotype: This clone may be a read error of a much larger clone one base away. The chain couples TRBV6-5 to TRBJ2-3; D might be TRBD1 (6 bases). This CDR3 is built from 13 residues. Germline V gene sequence: CDR1 MNHEY, CDR2 SVGAGI. Here the CDR3 reads CASRQASTETQYF. CDR3 nucleotide sequence: TGTGCCAGTAGACAGGCGAGCACAGAAACGCAGTATTTT.

The genes are TRBV4-3 and TRBJ2-2, with D possibly being TRBD1 or TRBD2 (5 bases each). V lost 4 bases and J lost 2, with 14 bases in between. Germline lookup yields CDR1 LGHNA and CDR2 YSLEER. The CDR3 runs 16 residues. The chain's CDR3 is CASSRTRGDNTGELFF. DNA of the CDR3: TGCGCCAGCAGCCGCACCCGAGGGGATAACACCGGGGAGCTGTTTTTT.

This clonotype was detected only a few times. The chain combines TRBV7-2 with TRBJ2-1, with 7 bases matching TRBD2. Per germline, CDR1 SGHTA and CDR2 FQGNSA. V lost 5 bases and J lost 4; bases outside the gene matches: 5. The CDR3 is made up of 14 amino acids. CDR3 protein: CASSLGTIYNEQFF. In DNA, the CDR3 is TGTGCCAGCAGCCTAGGGACTATTTACAATGAGCAGTTCTTC.

The rearrangement uses TRBV30 and TRBJ2-1, with 10 bases that match TRBD2. Per germline, CDR1 GTSNPN and CDR2 SVGIG (reference sequence). Trimming removed 3 bases from V and 0 bases from J; junction bases left unmatched: 5. The CDR3 has 16 residues. The CDR3 loop reads CAWRRPSGSSYNEQFF. In DNA form, the CDR3 reads TGTGCCTGGAGGCGGCCTAGCGGGAGCTCCTACAATGAGCAGTTCTTC.

The genes are TRBV7-2 and TRBJ2-1; 10 bases are shared with TRBD2. Germline-derived CDR1 and CDR2 are SGHTA and FQGNSA. The CDR3 is 15 amino acids. With 3 bases clipped from V and 2 bases from J, the junction kept 1 base outside the gene matches. This CDR3 reads CASSFGTSAYNEQFF. In DNA, the CDR3 is TGTGCCAGCAGCTTCGGGACTAGCGCCTACAATGAGCAGTTCTTC.

This clonotype was seen a few times. The rearrangement links TRBV20-1 to TRBJ2-7, with D tentatively TRBD2 (5 bases). V gave up 0 bases and J gave up 9 bases, with 9 bases separating them. From germline, CDR1 is DFQATT and CDR2 SNEGSKA (reference sequence). There are 11 residues in the CDR3. CDR3 nucleotides: TGCAGTGCTAGAGACGACTACAGGCAGTACTTC. It yields the protein CSARDDYRQYF.

Here the CDR3 reads CASSFGGITDTQYF. The CDR3 region has the DNA TGTGCCAGCAGTTTTGGCGGAATCACAGATACGCAGTATTTT. The rearrangement joins TRBV6-5 to TRBJ2-3; the D is unclear. The CDR3 contains 14 residues. Germline V gene sequence: CDR1 MNHEY, CDR2 SVGAGI. Trimming removed 4 bases from V and 2 bases from J, with 10 bases in between.

As regards this clonotype: One base away lies a much larger clone, so this may be a sequencing read error. The rearrangement uses TRBV2 and TRBJ2-7, with TRBD1 matching 7 bases. The CDR3 contains 14 residues. In germline, CDR1 is SNHLY, CDR2 FYNNEI. The CDR3 region is CASSVGTVPYDQYF. The CDR3 DNA follows: TGTGCCAGCAGCGTTGGGACAGTCCCCTACGATCAGTACTTC.

The chain recombines TRBV27 with TRBJ1-5; D possibly corresponds to TRBD1 (5 bases). CDR1 MNHEY and CDR2 SMNVEV come from the germline V gene (reference sequence). The CDR3 is 16 amino acids. V was cut by 6 bases and J by 1 base, with 16 bases left in between. CDR3 loop: CASSRTPGVSNQPQHF. The CDR3 DNA is TGTGCCAGCAGCCGAACCCCGGGGGTAAGCAATCAGCCCCAGCATTTT.

J is TRBJ1-2 and V is TRBV7-9, with D hard to call. The CDR3 sequence is 21 residues long. Germline V gene sequence: CDR1 SEHNR, CDR2 FQNEAQ (reference sequence). V was clipped by 5 bases and J by 3 bases, with 34 bases between them. CDR3 coding DNA: TGTGCCAGCAGCACGACTAGTACCGGGGTTTGGGTCTCTCAGATTGACTATGGCTACACCTTC. Residues: CASSTTSTGVWVSQIDYGYTF.

This clonotype appeared a few times. V is TRBV5-1 and J is TRBJ1-4; D is perhaps TRBD1 (5 bases). The CDR3 sequence is 15 residues long. Between the trimmed V and J ends, which lost 0 bases and 5 bases, there was a span of 11 bases. Germline lookup yields CDR1 SGHRS and CDR2 YFSETQ. The CDR3 loop is CASSLEGAFNEKLFF. In DNA form, the CDR3 reads TGCGCCAGCAGCTTGGAAGGGGCCTTCAATGAAAAACTGTTTTTT.

This chain links TRBV7-9 with TRBJ2-3, with D perhaps being TRBD1 or TRBD2 (5 bases each). Trimming took off 5 bases at V and 7 bases at J, with 16 bases between the two ends. The CDR3 covers 14 residues. From germline, CDR1 is SEHNR and CDR2 FQNEAQ (reference sequence). The CDR3, as DNA: TGTGCCAGCAGCCACGGGGACCACCGAAATACGCAGTATTTT. This codes for CASSHGDHRNTQYF. Filled out from reference TRBV7-9 and TRBJ2-3, the complete variable domain reads DTGVSQNPRHKITKRGQNVTFRCDPISEHNRLYWYRQTLGQGPEFLTYFQNEAQLEKSRLLSDRFSAERPKGSFSTLEIQRTEQGDSAMYLCASSHGDHRNTQYFGPGTRLTVL.

The chain carries TRBV24-1 and TRBJ2-3; D ambiguous. Germline CDR1 and CDR2: KGHDR and SFDVKD. Trimming cost V 9 bases and J 4 bases, with 13 bases left between them. CDR3 length: 13 residues. For the CDR3, the DNA is TGTGCCACCGGGAAATCAAAGGCAGATACGCAGTATTTT. It specifies CATGKSKADTQYF.

This sequence joins TRBV20-1 and TRBJ2-3; possible D gene TRBD1, 6 bases. Germline CDR1 and CDR2: DFQATT and SNEGSKA (reference sequence). Trimming cost V 3 bases and J 5 bases, with 18 bases left between them. The CDR3 loop spans 15 amino acids. CDR3 sequence reads: CSASFWGQDLDTQYF. CDR3 nucleotide sequence: TGCAGTGCTAGCTTCTGGGGGCAGGATTTAGATACGCAGTATTTT.

This chain joins TRBV20-1 and TRBJ2-3; D may match TRBD1 or TRBD2 (5 bases each). Germline V gene data show CDR1 as DFQATT and CDR2 as SNEGSKA (reference sequence). The CDR3 sequence is 11 residues long. The V end was cut by 3 bases, the J end by 5 bases, with 6 bases between. The CDR3 is CSARGEDTQYF. In DNA, the CDR3 is TGCAGTGCTAGGGGGGAAGATACGCAGTATTTT.

The rearrangement links TRBV15 to TRBJ2-7; perhaps TRBD2 as D (5 bases). The CDR3 extends over 13 amino acids. Trimming took off 0 bases at V and 7 bases at J, with 10 bases between the two ends. The germline CDR1 and CDR2 sequences are LNHNV and YYDKDF (reference sequence). For the CDR3, the DNA is TGTGCCACCAGCAGAGATCTACCGGGGGAGCAGTACTTC. Translated, it gives CATSRDLPGEQYF.

V is TRBV18 and J is TRBJ2-5; tentative D call: TRBD2 (5 bases). V was shortened by 3 bases and J by 0 bases, with 5 bases between the two germline ends. The V gene's germline CDR1 is KGHSH and CDR2 LQKENI. There are 13 residues in the CDR3. CDR3 coding DNA: TGTGCCAGCTCACCGAGGGACCAAGAGACCCAGTACTTC. Protein sequence: CASSPRDQETQYF.

The V and J genes are TRBV2 and TRBJ2-3; D possibly corresponds to TRBD2 (6 bases). In germline, CDR1 is SNHLY, CDR2 FYNNEI. Trimming pared 8 bases from V and 8 bases from J, leaving 11 bases between. The CDR3 is 11 residues long. The CDR3 here is CASFGGFTQYF. The CDR3 DNA is TGTGCCAGCTTTGGGGGGTTTACGCAGTATTTT.

J is TRBJ2-1 and V is TRBV28; no clear D gene. Germline V gives CDR1 MDHEN, CDR2 SYDVKM. CDR3 length: 13 residues. Trimming pared 8 bases from V and 5 bases from J, leaving 13 bases between. The CDR3 reads CASSGPPHNEQFF. The CDR3 DNA is TGTGCCAGCTCAGGACCCCCCCACAATGAGCAGTTCTTC.

The chain is built from TRBV3-1 and TRBJ2-1; D gene uncertain. V was pared by 0 bases and J by 9 bases, with 15 bases between. The CDR3 is 15 amino acids. The germline V gene has CDR1 LGHDT and CDR2 YNNKEL (reference sequence). The CDR3 coding sequence is TGTGCCAGCAGCCAAGAAGGTAGGGCCCATGCTGAGCAGTTCTTC. Translation gives CASSQEGRAHAEQFF.